The 24 T cell receptor beta chains below come from one sample, sequenced in a study of blood T cell repertoires in COVID-19 (dated by TCRdb to about 2020). The library was built by means of the immunoSEQ multiplex PCR assay. In its TCRdb copy, this immuneACCESS table keeps in-frame sequences only and misses some clones. Where compared with another copy, unresolved V genes explain less than half of these, and the others have no known cause. The sample table shows under 150,000 clones, and 84% are seen once. The top ten constitute under 4.5% of the sample. Sample: PBMCs or T cells enriched from blood (not recorded which). The receptors come from a man aged 45-65 years in a cohort exposed to, infected with or recovered from COVID-19 (not recorded which).

This chain joins TRBV28 and TRBJ2-7; 7 nucleotides match TRBD1. The CDR3 covers 14 residues. After removal of 5 bases from V and 5 bases from J, the junction contained 9 bases not matched to a gene. Germline V gives CDR1 MDHEN, CDR2 SYDVKM. CDR3 amino acids: CASSPPTGLDEQYF. The CDR3 DNA is TGTGCCAGCAGTCCCCCGACAGGGCTCGACGAGCAGTACTTC.

This clone was counted only a few times. The rearrangement joins TRBV29-1 to TRBJ1-2; the D gene is possibly TRBD1 (5 bases). CDR1 is SQVTM, CDR2 ANQGSEA, per germline. The CDR3 is 12 amino acids. Trimming left V 7 bases short and J 2 bases short, with 11 bases between. In nucleotides, the CDR3 is TGCAGCGCGGTACAGGAGAACTATGGCTACACCTTC. Translation: CSAVQENYGYTF.

The genes are TRBV7-6 and TRBJ2-7, with 8 nucleotides matching TRBD2. Germline CDR1 is SGHVS and CDR2 is FNYEAQ. Trimming cost V 10 bases and J 6 bases; bases outside gene matches: 20. The length of the CDR3 is 16 residues. Here the CDR3 reads CATGGAAGEDPSEQYF. CDR3 bases: TGTGCCACCGGGGGGGCAGCGGGAGAAGACCCCAGCGAGCAGTACTTC.

CDR3 sequence (DNA): TGTGCCAGCAGTAGGGGACTAGCGGGGGAAGAGACCCAGTACTTC. Translation gives CASSRGLAGEETQYF. The chain employs TRBV2 and TRBJ2-5; 14 bases fit TRBD2. Germline assignment: CDR1 SNHLY and CDR2 FYNNEI. V lost 5 bases, J lost 3 bases, and 2 bases stayed unmatched. The CDR3 runs 15 residues. Variable domain in full (rest from reference TRBV2 and TRBJ2-5): EPEVTQTPSHQVTQMGQEVILRCVPISNHLYFYWYRQILGQKVEFLVSFYNNEISEKSEIFDDQFSVERPDGSNFTLKIRSTKLEDSAMYFCASSRGLAGEETQYFGPGTRLLVL.

V is TRBV12-5 and J is TRBJ2-2; maybe TRBD1 (6 bases). The V end was cut by 7 bases, the J end by 1 base, with 10 bases between. The CDR3 is made up of 14 amino acids. CDR1 and CDR2 (germline): LGHNT, FRNRAP. The DNA for the CDR3 is TGTGCTAGTGCCTACAGGGAGAACACCGGGGAGCTGTTTTTT. Protein product: CASAYRENTGELFF.

The chain carries TRBV18 and TRBJ1-3; D may be TRBD1 (6 bases). Germline lookup yields CDR1 KGHSH and CDR2 LQKENI. This CDR3 region has 15 residues. Trimming stripped 3 bases from V and 0 bases from J, with 9 bases between. Here the CDR3 DNA reads TGTGCCAGCTCACCCCGACAGGACTCTGGAAACACCATATATTTT. This translates into CASSPRQDSGNTIYF.

This clone was found once. V usage is TRBV24-1 and J usage is TRBJ2-1; D ambiguous. Germline assignment: CDR1 KGHDR and CDR2 SFDVKD. V was trimmed by 5 bases and J by 6 bases, leaving 4 bases between them. The CDR3 consists of 11 residues. CDR3 sequence (DNA): TGTGCCACCAGTGTTCTCAATGAGCAGTTCTTC. Translating it yields CATSVLNEQFF.

The chain combines TRBV4-2 with TRBJ2-7; tentatively, D is TRBD1 (5 bases). Germline V gene data show CDR1 as LGHNA and CDR2 as YNFKEQ. The CDR3 is made up of 14 amino acids. With 1 base removed from V and 3 bases from J, the gap between germline ends came to 10 bases. DNA of the CDR3: TGTGCCAGCAGCCAAGTTGGTCAGGGCTACGAGCAGTACTTC. This gives the protein CASSQVGQGYEQYF.

This clone has a single count. This chain links TRBV30 with TRBJ1-1; 7 bases agree with TRBD1. Germline lookup yields CDR1 GTSNPN and CDR2 SVGIG (reference sequence). V lost 1 base and J lost 7; bases outside the gene matches: 6. The CDR3 has 13 amino acids. CDR3 sequence reads: CAWSGDRVGEAFF. CDR3 DNA sequence: TGTGCCTGGAGTGGTGACAGGGTGGGTGAAGCTTTCTTT.

The rearrangement joins TRBV30 to TRBJ1-3; a possible D gene is TRBD1 (5 bases). There are 15 residues in the CDR3. Trimming removed 0 bases at V and 0 bases at J, with 9 bases between. CDR1 is GTSNPN and CDR2 is SVGIG in the germline V gene (reference sequence). In DNA form, the CDR3 reads TGTGCCTGGAGTGTACAGGAAAACTCTGGAAACACCATATATTTT. It encodes CAWSVQENSGNTIYF.

The rearrangement joins TRBV5-1 to TRBJ2-2; 8 nucleotides align to TRBD2. The germline V gene encodes CDR1 SGHRS and CDR2 YFSETQ. This CDR3 comprises 15 residues. The V and J ends lost 2 bases and 3 bases, in that order; junction bases with no gene match: 3. The DNA for the CDR3 is TGCGCCAGCAGCTTCGGGAGGGGTTACACCGGGGAGCTGTTTTTT. Amino acid sequence: CASSFGRGYTGELFF.

The chain recombines TRBV6-5 with TRBJ1-2; D not certain. The germline gives CDR1 MNHEY, CDR2 SVGAGI. The CDR3 runs to 11 residues. Trimming stripped 6 bases from V and 2 bases from J, with 4 bases between. The CDR3 region is CASRSNYGYTF. The CDR3 nucleotides are TGTGCCAGCAGGTCGAACTATGGCTACACCTTC.

This clone has just a few counts. This chain connects TRBV15 to TRBJ2-3; 7 positions match TRBD1. Losses at the gene ends were 1 base for V and 2 bases for J; bases not matched to a gene: 6. Germline values: CDR1 LNHNV, CDR2 YYDKDF (reference sequence). This CDR3 has 16 residues. Written as DNA, the CDR3 is TGTGCCACCAGCAGAGGCCAGGGGGTGAACACAGATACGCAGTATTTT. Amino acid sequence: CATSRGQGVNTDTQYF.

V usage is TRBV2 and J usage is TRBJ1-6, with 9 bases aligning to TRBD1. The V gene end was trimmed by 8 bases and the J gene end by 10 bases; junction bases not matched to a gene: 9. Germline CDR1 SNHLY, CDR2 FYNNEI. CDR3 length: 14 amino acids. CDR3 amino acids: CASSEGQGESPLHF. The CDR3 nucleotides are TGTGCCAGCTCGGAGGGACAGGGCGAATCACCCCTCCACTTT. Combining the CDR3 with reference TRBV2 and TRBJ1-6 gives the whole variable domain EPEVTQTPSHQVTQMGQEVILRCVPISNHLYFYWYRQILGQKVEFLVSFYNNEISEKSEIFDDQFSVERPDGSNFTLKIRSTKLEDSAMYFCASSEGQGESPLHFGNGTRLTVT.

The rearrangement links TRBV2 to TRBJ2-1; the D gene is possibly TRBD1 (6 bases). The V gene lost 2 bases and the J gene lost 10 bases, with 12 bases spanning the gap. The CDR3 is made up of 13 amino acids. Germline CDR1 and CDR2: SNHLY and FYNNEI. The CDR3 coding sequence is TGTGCCAGCAGTGAAAGGGGCCAGGGGGAGCAGTTCTTC. Protein sequence: CASSERGQGEQFF.

This clone was seen a single time. The chain has TRBV18 and TRBJ1-1; tentative D call: TRBD1 (5 bases). The CDR3 has 13 amino acids. V dropped 6 bases and J dropped 4 bases, with 12 bases sitting between them. The germline V gene has CDR1 KGHSH and CDR2 LQKENI. CDR3 sequence: CASSAMGGTEAFF. The CDR3 DNA is TGTGCCAGCTCCGCGATGGGGGGCACTGAAGCTTTCTTT.

This clone was counted between two and nine times. V usage is TRBV30 and J usage is TRBJ2-6; D may be TRBD1 (5 bases). CDR1 and CDR2 from the germline V gene are GTSNPN and SVGIG (reference sequence). V was pared by 5 bases and J by 0 bases, with 8 bases between. The CDR3 is 14 amino acids. CDR3 residues: CAWQGASGANVLTF. CDR3 coding DNA: TGTGCCTGGCAAGGGGCCTCTGGGGCCAACGTCCTGACTTTC.

V gene TRBV7-3 combines with J gene TRBJ2-1, with a tentative D call TRBD2 (5 bases). Germline values: CDR1 SGHTA, CDR2 FQGTGA. The V and J ends lost 1 base and 5 bases respectively, with 6 bases between them. The CDR3 contains 13 residues. This CDR3 is CASSLMTNNEQFF. The CDR3 nucleotides read TGTGCCAGCAGCTTAATGACTAACAATGAGCAGTTCTTC.

This chain joins TRBV7-2 and TRBJ2-4; the D gene is possibly TRBD1 (6 bases). Germline V lookup: CDR1 SGHTA, CDR2 FQGNSA. The V and J ends lost 4 bases and 7 bases respectively, with 14 bases between them. This CDR3 has 14 amino acids. The CDR3 protein is CASSYERTANIQYF. CDR3 bases: TGTGCCAGCAGCTATGAAAGGACAGCTAACATTCAGTACTTC.

V is TRBV4-3 and J is TRBJ1-4; a weak D match, TRBD1 (5 bases). V was trimmed by 0 bases and J by 2 bases, leaving 19 bases between them. Germline CDR1 LGHNA, CDR2 YSLEER. This CDR3 comprises 19 residues. The CDR3 bases are TGCGCCAGCAGCCAAGATCTCCCCACCGGGGGGAGCACTAATGAAAAACTGTTTTTT. Residues: CASSQDLPTGGSTNEKLFF.

The gene calls are TRBV20-1 and TRBJ2-7; D remains ambiguous. The CDR3 has 11 amino acids. Trimming took 3 bases from V and 4 from J, leaving 7 bases between them. Germline V gene lookup returns CDR1 DFQATT and CDR2 SNEGSKA (reference sequence). DNA for the CDR3: TGCAGTGCTAGTTTCAGTTACGAGCAGTACTTC. Translated: CSASFSYEQYF.

The chain combines TRBV27 with TRBJ2-7; the D gene is possibly TRBD1 (5 bases). Germline assignment: CDR1 MNHEY and CDR2 SMNVEV (reference sequence). Trimming stripped 3 bases from V and 4 bases from J, with 10 bases between. The CDR3 is 13 amino acids. The CDR3 reads CASSLQGTYEQYF. The CDR3 region has the DNA TGTGCCAGCAGTTTGCAGGGAACTTACGAGCAGTACTTC.

V is TRBV6-5 and J is TRBJ2-1; 10 bases line up with TRBD2. The germline CDR1 and CDR2 sequences are MNHEY and SVGAGI. CDR3 size: 15 residues. V lost 4 bases to trimming and J lost 5 bases; unmatched junction nucleotides: 5. CDR3 coding DNA: TGTGCCAGCAGTTCGAGAGCGGGGGGGAACAATGAGCAGTTCTTC. Translating gives CASSSRAGGNNEQFF.

The chain joins TRBV13 to TRBJ1-2; 7 bases align to TRBD1. Trimming took 9 bases from V and 5 from J; bases not matched to a gene: 9. The length of the CDR3 is 13 residues. Germline CDR1 PRHDT, CDR2 FYEKMQ (reference sequence). The CDR3 coding sequence is TGTGCCAGTAGGACGAGGACAGGTTATGGCTACACCTTC. It translates to CASRTRTGYGYTF. Filled out from reference TRBV13 and TRBJ1-2, the complete variable domain reads AAGVIQSPRHLIKEKRETATLKCYPIPRHDTVYWYQQGPGQDPQFLISFYEKMQSDKGSIPDRFSAQQFSDYHSELNMSSLELGDSALYFCASRTRTGYGYTFGSGTRLTVV.